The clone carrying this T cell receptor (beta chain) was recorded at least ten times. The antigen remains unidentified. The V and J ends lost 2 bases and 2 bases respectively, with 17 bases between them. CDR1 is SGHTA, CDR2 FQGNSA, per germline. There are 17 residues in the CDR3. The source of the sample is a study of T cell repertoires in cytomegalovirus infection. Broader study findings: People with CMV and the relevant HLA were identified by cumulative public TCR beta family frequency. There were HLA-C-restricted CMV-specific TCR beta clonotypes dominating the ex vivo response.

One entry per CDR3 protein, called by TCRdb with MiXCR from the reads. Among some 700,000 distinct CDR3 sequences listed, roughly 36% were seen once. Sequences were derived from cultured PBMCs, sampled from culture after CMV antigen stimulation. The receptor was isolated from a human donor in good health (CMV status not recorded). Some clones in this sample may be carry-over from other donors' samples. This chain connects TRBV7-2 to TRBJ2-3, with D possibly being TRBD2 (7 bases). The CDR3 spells CASSLRGGAGNTDTQYF. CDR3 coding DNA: TGTGCCAGCAGCTTACGCGGGGGCGCGGGTAACACAGATACGCAGTATTTT.